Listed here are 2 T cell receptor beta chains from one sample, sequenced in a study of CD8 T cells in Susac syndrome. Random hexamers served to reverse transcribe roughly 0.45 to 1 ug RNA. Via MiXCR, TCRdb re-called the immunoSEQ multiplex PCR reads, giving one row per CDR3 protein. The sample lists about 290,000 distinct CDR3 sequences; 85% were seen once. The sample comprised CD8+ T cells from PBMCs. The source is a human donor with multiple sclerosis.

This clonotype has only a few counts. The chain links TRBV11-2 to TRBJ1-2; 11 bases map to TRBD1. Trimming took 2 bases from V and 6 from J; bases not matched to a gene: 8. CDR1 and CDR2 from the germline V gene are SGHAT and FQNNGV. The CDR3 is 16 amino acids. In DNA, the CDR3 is TGTGCCAGCAGCTTAATACGGACAGGGGGCAAGAATGGCTACACCTTC. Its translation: CASSLIRTGGKNGYTF. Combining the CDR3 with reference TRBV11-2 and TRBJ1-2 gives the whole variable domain EAGVAQSPRYKIIEKRQSVAFWCNPISGHATLYWYQQILGQGPKLLIQFQNNGVVDDSQLPKDRFSAERLKGVDSTLKIQPAKLEDSAVYLCASSLIRTGGKNGYTFGSGTRLTVV.

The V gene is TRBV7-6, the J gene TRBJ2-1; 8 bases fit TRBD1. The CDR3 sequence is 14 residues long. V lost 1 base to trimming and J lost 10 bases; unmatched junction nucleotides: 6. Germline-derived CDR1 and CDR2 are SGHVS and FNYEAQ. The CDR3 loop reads CASSLGTGFDEQFF. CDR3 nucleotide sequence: TGTGCCAGCAGCTTAGGGACAGGGTTCGACGAGCAGTTCTTC.